The 28 T cell receptor beta chains below were found in one sample sequenced in a study of beta chain features in type 1 diabetes. Study outcomes and limitations: All four CD4+ subsets from Type 1 diabetes patients carried moderately but significantly shorter TCRB CDR3s.

The antigens these receptors bind are not known. Expressed TCRB transcripts were sequenced because the entire RNA isolate underwent reverse transcription. The protocol was immunoSEQ multiplex PCR, while the TCRdb copy is restricted to in-frame clones and leaves out a portion. This sample has 150,000 to 200,000 clones, with 6.5% to 10% found just once. Source material: central memory CD4+ T cells from blood. The receptor source for this set is a woman in her late teens or twenties with type 1 diabetes.

The chain carries TRBV5-1 and TRBJ2-6; D is unclear. CDR3 length equals 15 residues. Trimming removed 4 bases from V and 0 bases from J, with 8 bases in between. CDR1 is SGHRS and CDR2 is YFSETQ in the germline V gene. The chain's CDR3 is CASSIQVSGANVLTF. CDR3 bases: TGCGCCAGCAGCATCCAGGTCTCTGGGGCCAACGTCCTGACTTTC.

This chain uses TRBV5-5 with TRBJ1-1; tentative D call: TRBD1 (5 bases). The V end was cut by 6 bases, the J end by 8 bases, with 26 bases between. Looked up from germline, CDR1 is SGHKS and CDR2 is YYEKEE (reference sequence). The CDR3 covers 16 residues. DNA of the CDR3: TGTGCCAGCACCCGATGGACAACGGGCGTTGAAGGGGAAGCTTTCTTT. This translates into CASTRWTTGVEGEAFF.

This chain uses TRBV7-2 with TRBJ2-1; 9 bases match TRBD2. V lost 1 base and J lost 10; bases outside the gene matches: 5. Germline CDR1 SGHTA, CDR2 FQGNSA. The CDR3 extends over 14 amino acids. The CDR3 loop is CASSLVSGGYEQFF. DNA for the CDR3: TGTGCCAGCAGCTTAGTTAGCGGGGGCTACGAGCAGTTCTTC.

This chain links TRBV7-2 with TRBJ1-5; no definite D call. Germline lookup yields CDR1 SGHTA and CDR2 FQGNSA. The ends were cut back, 1 base at V and 7 bases at J, with 8 bases in the middle. The CDR3 runs to 13 residues. The CDR3 protein is CASSLGARQPQHF. CDR3 DNA sequence: TGTGCCAGCAGCTTAGGGGCCCGGCAGCCCCAGCATTTT.

This chain connects TRBV2 to TRBJ1-6, with a weak D call TRBD1 (6 bases). From germline, CDR1 is SNHLY and CDR2 FYNNEI. Deletions cut 4 bases from V and 9 bases from J, with 7 bases between. The CDR3 consists of 12 residues. CDR3 region: CASSGQVSPLHF. CDR3 sequence (DNA): TGTGCCAGCAGTGGACAGGTTTCACCCCTCCACTTT.

The rearrangement uses TRBV6-1 and TRBJ2-5; perhaps TRBD2 as D (7 bases). The CDR3 loop spans 15 amino acids. Germline V gene lookup returns CDR1 MNHNS and CDR2 SASEGT. Between the trimmed V and J ends, which lost 6 bases and 4 bases, there was a span of 18 bases. CDR3 sequence reads: CASSLTGGALETQYF. Written as DNA, the CDR3 is TGTGCCAGCAGCCTCACTGGGGGGGCACTAGAGACCCAGTACTTC.

The CDR3 DNA follows: TGTGCCACGGAGACTAGCGGGAGGGTCTTCAGCCGGGAGCTGTTTTTT. This sequence encodes CATETSGRVFSRELFF. The genes are TRBV19 and TRBJ2-2; 14 bases match TRBD2. Germline loops: CDR1 LNHDA, CDR2 SQIVND (reference sequence). CDR3 size: 16 residues. The J segment lost 9 bases and the V segment lost 10 bases, leaving 13 bases of the junction unmatched.

This clone was found a few times. The V call is TRBV11-2, the J call TRBJ2-5; 13 bases agree with TRBD2. From germline, CDR1 is SGHAT and CDR2 FQNNGV. V shed 5 bases, J shed 2 bases, and the junction held 5 bases outside the gene matches. This CDR3 is 16 amino acids long. The CDR3 bases are TGTGCCAGCAGCGCCCCACTAGCGGGGGGGCAAGAGACCCAGTACTTC. Translating gives CASSAPLAGGQETQYF.

Only a few counts were recorded for this clone. The V and J genes are TRBV25-1 and TRBJ2-7, with TRBD1 as a possible D gene (6 bases). Looked up from germline, CDR1 is MGHDK and CDR2 is SYGVNS. The length of the CDR3 is 13 residues. V was cut by 1 base and J by 5 bases, with 9 bases left in between. CDR3 in amino acids: CASSESDRNEQYF. The CDR3 DNA sequence: TGTGCCAGCAGTGAATCGGACAGAAACGAGCAGTACTTC.

The table lists this clone with a few counts. The genes are TRBV6-5 and TRBJ1-5, with 7 bases lining up with TRBD1. CDR3 size: 13 residues. V lost 10 bases and J lost 7; bases outside the gene matches: 10. Per the germline V gene, CDR1 is MNHEY and CDR2 is SVGAGI. CDR3 DNA sequence: TGTGCCACCGGGACAGATGAATGGCAGCCCCAGCATTTT. Translated: CATGTDEWQPQHF.

This clone was counted only a few times. The chain couples TRBV28 to TRBJ2-7, with 10 bases fitting TRBD2. Germline lookup yields CDR1 MDHEN and CDR2 SYDVKM. The V segment lost 2 bases and the J segment 3 bases; nucleotides outside the gene matches: 10. The CDR3 has 17 residues. CDR3: CASSLTLAGASIYEQYF. CDR3 in DNA: TGTGCCAGCAGTTTAACCCTAGCGGGAGCGTCGATCTACGAGCAGTACTTC.

This clone was recorded a few times. The chain is built from TRBV10-3 and TRBJ2-6; D gene ambiguous. The CDR3 sequence is 15 residues long. The V gene's germline CDR1 is ENHRY and CDR2 SYGVKD. The germline V and J ends were trimmed by 4 bases and 0 bases, with 7 bases remaining between them. The CDR3, as DNA: TGTGCCATCAGTGTACTGATCTCTGGGGCCAACGTCCTGACTTTC. This gives the protein CAISVLISGANVLTF.

This clone showed up just a few times. V usage is TRBV6-6 and J usage is TRBJ2-5; 8 nucleotides line up with TRBD1. With 7 bases clipped from V and 4 bases from J, the junction kept 5 bases outside the gene matches. Germline V gene lookup returns CDR1 MNHNY and CDR2 SVGAGI (reference sequence). The CDR3 extends over 13 amino acids. Here the CDR3 DNA reads TGTGCCAGCATCAGGGGGCAGGGAGAGACCCAGTACTTC. Amino acids: CASIRGQGETQYF.

The gene calls are TRBV30 and TRBJ1-1; D possibly corresponds to TRBD1 (6 bases). The CDR3 totals 13 residues. Looked up from germline, CDR1 is GTSNPN and CDR2 is SVGIG (reference sequence). Deletions cut 2 bases from V and 3 bases from J, with 10 bases between. The DNA of the CDR3 is TGTGCCTGGAGTATCACAGGGTACACTGAAGCTTTCTTT. Its protein product is CAWSITGYTEAFF.

The chain's CDR3 is CASTRDRRSSYNEQFF. The CDR3 nucleotides are TGTGCCAGTACTCGGGACAGACGAAGCTCCTACAATGAGCAGTTCTTC. J is TRBJ2-1 and V is TRBV19; TRBD1 matches at 7 bases. Germline-derived CDR1 and CDR2 are LNHDA and SQIVND (reference sequence). The CDR3 totals 16 residues. V dropped 7 bases and J dropped 0; count of bases not matched to a gene: 9.

This clone was counted between two and nine times. The J gene is TRBJ2-5, the V gene TRBV6-6; TRBD1 matches 8 bases. This CDR3 comprises 14 residues. The junction had 9 bases not matched to a gene; V was cut back by 6 bases and J by 6 bases. CDR1 is MNHNY and CDR2 is SVGAGI in the germline V gene (reference sequence). CDR3: CASRDQGARKTQYF. CDR3 bases: TGTGCCAGCAGAGACCAGGGGGCCAGGAAGACCCAGTACTTC.

This clone was seen a few times. The chain is built from TRBV6-6 and TRBJ1-4; D is unresolved. This CDR3 contains 13 residues. V lost 3 bases to trimming and J lost 8 bases, with 10 bases between them. Germline CDR1 is MNHNY and CDR2 is SVGAGI (reference sequence). The DNA for the CDR3 is TGTGCCAGCAGTTATCAGGAGCGGGAAAAACTGTTTTTT. Translated, it gives CASSYQEREKLFF.

The J gene is TRBJ2-1, the V gene TRBV28; D perhaps matches TRBD1 (6 bases). V gave up 6 bases and J gave up 10 bases, with 10 bases separating them. Germline CDR1 MDHEN, CDR2 SYDVKM. This CDR3 has 11 residues. CDR3 DNA: TGTGCCAGCAGATGGGGGCCAGAGCAGTTCTTC. This encodes CASRWGPEQFF.

As concerns this clone: Other DNA sequences of this sample code for an identical CDR3. CDR3 loop: CATSRDLASSYEQYF. The CDR3 coding sequence is TGTGCCACCAGCAGAGATCTTGCGAGCTCCTACGAGCAGTACTTC. This sequence joins TRBV15 and TRBJ2-7; D remains ambiguous. The CDR3 is made up of 15 amino acids. V lost 0 bases and J 0 bases, leaving 9 bases between the germline ends. The V gene's germline CDR1 is LNHNV and CDR2 YYDKDF (reference sequence).

In this sample, this clone turned up a few times. V gene TRBV28 combines with J gene TRBJ1-1; no definite D call. Germline lookup yields CDR1 MDHEN and CDR2 SYDVKM. V was clipped by 7 bases and J by 0 bases, with 9 bases between them. The CDR3 is 13 residues long. The DNA for the CDR3 is TGTGCCAGCACCGAGTTGATGAACACTGAAGCTTTCTTT. As protein: CASTELMNTEAFF.

This chain links TRBV9 with TRBJ2-2; 8 bases map to TRBD1. With 7 bases clipped from V and 2 bases from J, the junction kept 4 bases outside the gene matches. The CDR3 length is 14 residues. Germline V gene sequence: CDR1 SGDLS, CDR2 YYNGEE. For the CDR3, the DNA is TGTGCCAGCGAGGACAGGGCTAACACCGGGGAGCTGTTTTTT. Its translation: CASEDRANTGELFF.

This clone has a handful of counts. The J gene is TRBJ2-7, the V gene TRBV7-2; D remains ambiguous. There are 14 residues in the CDR3. The germline V gene has CDR1 SGHTA and CDR2 FQGNSA. The germline V and J ends were trimmed by 5 bases and 2 bases, with 13 bases remaining between them. DNA for the CDR3: TGTGCCAGCAGCCCAAGACTCCCGCCCTACGAGCAGTACTTC. Translating gives CASSPRLPPYEQYF.

The V and J genes are TRBV7-2 and TRBJ1-2; D not certain. Germline CDR1 reads SGHTA; CDR2 reads FQGNSA. The ends were cut back, 5 bases at V and 8 bases at J, with 9 bases in the middle. The CDR3 consists of 11 residues. CDR3 sequence: CASSQRYGYTF. CDR3 coding DNA: TGTGCCAGCAGCCAGAGGTACGGCTACACCTTC. Full variable domain (outside the CDR3, taken from reference TRBV7-2 and TRBJ1-2): GAGVSQSPSNKVTEKGKDVELRCDPISGHTALYWYRQSLGQGLEFLIYFQGNSAPDKSGLPSDRFSAERTGGSVSTLTIQRTQQEDSAVYLCASSQRYGYTFGSGTRLTVV.

Concerning this clone itself: Compared with germline, one end of the junction differs, possibly owing to a read error. In nucleotides, the CDR3 is TGTGCCAGCACCTTGGGGGACAGTCGTAATGAAAAACTGTTTTTT. Amino acid sequence: CASTLGDSRNEKLFF. The chain links TRBV5-5 to TRBJ1-4, with TRBD1 identical over 7 bases. CDR1 SGHKS and CDR2 YYEKEE come from the germline V gene (reference sequence). The CDR3 covers 15 residues.

In the case of this clone: At one of its ends the junction is not consistent with the germline gene, which may arise from a read error. This chain's CDR3 is CASSPGGQGPVYF. The CDR3 nucleotides read TGTGCCAGCAGCCCCGGGGGGCAGGGGCCAGTTTACTTC. The rearrangement uses TRBV7-7 and TRBJ1-2; the D gene is possibly TRBD1 (6 bases). Germline V gene sequence: CDR1 SSHAT, CDR2 FNYEAQ (reference sequence). The CDR3 covers 13 residues.

This clone was recorded a few times. The chain carries TRBV5-1 and TRBJ1-1; 7 nucleotides align to TRBD1. This CDR3 region has 15 residues. Germline V lookup: CDR1 SGHRS, CDR2 YFSETQ. V trimming: 4 bases; J trimming: 0 bases; junction bases outside the gene matches: 6. The CDR3 loop reads CASSPGQLMNTEAFF. The CDR3 region has the DNA TGCGCCAGCAGCCCGGGACAGCTAATGAACACTGAAGCTTTCTTT.

The chain joins TRBV7-2 to TRBJ2-7, with D perhaps TRBD1 (5 bases). This CDR3 has 15 residues. CDR1 SGHTA and CDR2 FQGNSA come from the germline V gene. Trimming pared 5 bases from V and 1 base from J, leaving 15 bases between. The CDR3 loop is CASSPQGSGSYEQYF. CDR3 bases: TGTGCCAGCAGCCCCCAGGGTTCCGGGTCCTACGAGCAGTACTTC.

A few counts support this clone. The chain employs TRBV6-5 and TRBJ1-2; 7 bases match TRBD1. Losses at the gene ends were 5 bases for V and 5 bases for J; bases not matched to a gene: 11. The CDR3 runs 15 residues. Germline CDR1 is MNHEY and CDR2 is SVGAGI. Written as DNA, the CDR3 is TGTGCCAGCAGTCCGACACAGGGGCACCTTTATGGCTACACCTTC. It is translated as CASSPTQGHLYGYTF.